Listed here are 6 T cell receptor beta chains from one sample, sequenced in a study of cytomegalovirus exposure and HLA in healthy donors. Both 60 Vbeta primers and 13 Jbeta primers went into the PCR. Data came from immunoSEQ multiplex PCR; TCRdb stores just in-frame clones and leaves some out. The repertoire holds roughly 180,000 clones, approximately 78% seen once, with roughly 0.75% in the top ten. Sequenced material: PBMCs. These receptors all come from a woman aged 18-35 years in good health and CMV-seronegative.

J is TRBJ1-1 and V is TRBV6-6, with TRBD1 matching 9 bases. Germline CDR1 MNHNY, CDR2 SVGAGI (reference sequence). With V trimmed by 4 bases and J by 5 bases, 2 bases remained unmatched. The CDR3 extends over 13 amino acids. CDR3 residues: CASSSDRGTEAFF. CDR3 in DNA: TGTGCCAGCAGTTCCGACAGGGGGACTGAAGCTTTCTTT.

The J gene is TRBJ2-1, the V gene TRBV5-1; TRBD2 matches 9 bases. The CDR3 consists of 16 residues. V was clipped by 4 bases and J by 4 bases; unmatched bases: 9. Germline V gene data show CDR1 as SGHRS and CDR2 as YFSETQ. CDR3 sequence: CASSGIAGAGYNEQFF. CDR3 in DNA: TGCGCCAGCAGCGGTATAGCGGGAGCAGGGTACAATGAGCAGTTCTTC.

V and J are TRBV28 and TRBJ1-3; a possible D gene is TRBD1 (6 bases). This CDR3 has 14 amino acids. V dropped 10 bases and J dropped 4 bases, with 17 bases sitting between them. The germline V gene has CDR1 MDHEN and CDR2 SYDVKM. This CDR3 reads CATREQGPGNTIYF. Here the CDR3 DNA reads TGTGCCACTCGAGAACAGGGCCCCGGAAACACCATATATTTT.

J is TRBJ2-2 and V is TRBV9; tentative D call: TRBD1 (6 bases). Looked up from germline, CDR1 is SGDLS and CDR2 is YYNGEE. V was shortened by 7 bases and J by 2 bases, with 15 bases between the two germline ends. This CDR3 comprises 15 residues. CDR3 in amino acids: CASRPGDINTGELFF. In DNA, the CDR3 is TGTGCCAGCCGCCCAGGGGACATAAACACCGGGGAGCTGTTTTTT.

This clone appeared a few times. The chain recombines TRBV6-1 with TRBJ1-5, with D possibly being TRBD1 (6 bases). This CDR3 contains 13 residues. Germline CDR1 and CDR2: MNHNS and SASEGT. V was clipped by 10 bases and J by 1 base, with 11 bases between them. The CDR3 loop reads CATQGRSNQPQHF. The CDR3, as DNA: TGTGCCACACAGGGACGGAGCAATCAGCCCCAGCATTTT.

This clone was counted a few times. This chain links TRBV2 with TRBJ1-1, with 7 bases aligning to TRBD1. CDR1 is SNHLY and CDR2 is FYNNEI in the germline V gene. V was clipped by 9 bases and J by 0 bases; unmatched bases: 7. The CDR3 is 14 residues long. The CDR3 DNA is TGTGCCAGTCTATCGACAGGGATGAACACTGAAGCTTTCTTT. Amino acid sequence: CASLSTGMNTEAFF.